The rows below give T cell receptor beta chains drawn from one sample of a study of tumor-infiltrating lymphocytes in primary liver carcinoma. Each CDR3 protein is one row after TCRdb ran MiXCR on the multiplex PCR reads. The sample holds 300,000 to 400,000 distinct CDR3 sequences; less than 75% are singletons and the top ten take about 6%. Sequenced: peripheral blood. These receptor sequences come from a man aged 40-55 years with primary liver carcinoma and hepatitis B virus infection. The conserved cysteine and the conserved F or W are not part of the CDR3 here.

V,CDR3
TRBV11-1,ASSLGCPYNEQF
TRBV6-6,ASSYSRAGGKDSPLH
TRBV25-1,ATPLRKAFQYHNEQF
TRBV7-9,ASSFTSGTGFLGANVLT
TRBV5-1,AITPFPSGTGGYEQY
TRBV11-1,ASSILSETQY
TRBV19,ASSTQEGGRLGEQF
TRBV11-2,ASTSRRVGGLYDKY
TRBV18,ASSPDQVRNEQY
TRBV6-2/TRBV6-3,ASSQILGLYGYT
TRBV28,ASRPTGGLETQY
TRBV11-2,ASSSQLAGNEQF
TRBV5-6,AGSLAWGQKNTEAF
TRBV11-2,ASSFGQVAETQY
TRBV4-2,ASSPKTAFYEQY
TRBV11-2,VSSIPVYKEQF
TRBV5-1,ASSWDSGPTDEQY
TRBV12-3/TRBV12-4,VSSKTASYEQY
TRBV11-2,ASILEVGAGGWNNEQF
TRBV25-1,ASSEEGEQF
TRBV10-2,ASSETKGDGYT
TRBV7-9,ASMLLRDNYEQY
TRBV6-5,ASSRGRASTDTQY
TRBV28,ASSRPSGVGNTGELF
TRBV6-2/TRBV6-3,ASISSVGANVLT
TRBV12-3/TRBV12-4,ASSLQVDTQY
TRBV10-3,VITPGTSGSYEQY
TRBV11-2,ASSQPGQVPYEQY
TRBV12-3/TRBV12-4,ASSFFDSYEQY
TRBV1,TSSRRLAGGDPGELF
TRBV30,AWSVTGEGYGYT
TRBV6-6,ASRGTATGELF
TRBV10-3,AISELAGASEQY
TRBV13,ASSPVGEGSEDTQY
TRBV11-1,ASSLSSGQSFEQY
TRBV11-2,ASCPGQLSYQQY
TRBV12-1,ASSLRN
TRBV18,TSSLTVDNSYEQY
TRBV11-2,ASSLGNSGRAVYNEQF
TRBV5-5,ASSSKWGGDTEAF
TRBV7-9,ASSIASGGRGYT
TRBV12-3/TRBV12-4,ASSSTSGKSYEQY
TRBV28,ASRDTGTYEQY
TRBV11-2,ASILVSGRQF
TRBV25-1,ASSESGADTQY
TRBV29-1,SVDRCSTQY
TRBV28,ASGARLPLWAF
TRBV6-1,ASTSGVGGTIY
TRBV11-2,DCSLGVEGVGRRRH
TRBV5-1,ASSAPDRANTEAF
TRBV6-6,ASSYSSFSYEQY
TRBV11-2,ASSSEDRGLTEAF